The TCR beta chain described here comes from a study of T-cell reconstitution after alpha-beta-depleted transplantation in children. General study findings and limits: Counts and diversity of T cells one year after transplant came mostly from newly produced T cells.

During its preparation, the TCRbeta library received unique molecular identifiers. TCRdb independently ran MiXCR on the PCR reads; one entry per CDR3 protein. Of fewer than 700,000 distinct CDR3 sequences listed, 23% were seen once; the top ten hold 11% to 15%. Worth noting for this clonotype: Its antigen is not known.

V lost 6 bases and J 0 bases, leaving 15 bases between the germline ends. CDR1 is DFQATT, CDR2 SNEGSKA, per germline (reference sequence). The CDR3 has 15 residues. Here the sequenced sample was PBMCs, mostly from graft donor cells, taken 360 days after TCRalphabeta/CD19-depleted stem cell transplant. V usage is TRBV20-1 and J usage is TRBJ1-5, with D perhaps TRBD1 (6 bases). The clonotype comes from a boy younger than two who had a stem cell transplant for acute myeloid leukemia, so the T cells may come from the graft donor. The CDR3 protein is CSAVRGSYSNQPQHF. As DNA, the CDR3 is TGCAGTGCCGTGAGGGGGTCCTATAGCAATCAGCCCCAGCATTTT.